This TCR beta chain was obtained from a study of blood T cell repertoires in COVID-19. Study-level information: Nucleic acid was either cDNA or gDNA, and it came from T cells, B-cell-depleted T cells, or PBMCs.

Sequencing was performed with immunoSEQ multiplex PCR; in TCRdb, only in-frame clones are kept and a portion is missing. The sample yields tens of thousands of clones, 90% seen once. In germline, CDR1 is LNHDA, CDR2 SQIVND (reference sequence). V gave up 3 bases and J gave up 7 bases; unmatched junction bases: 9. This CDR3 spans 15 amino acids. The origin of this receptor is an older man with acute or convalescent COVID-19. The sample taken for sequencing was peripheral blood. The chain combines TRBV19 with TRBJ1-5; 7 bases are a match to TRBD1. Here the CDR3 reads CASSIGRQGGQPQHF. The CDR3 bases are TGTGCCAGTAGTATCGGTCGACAGGGTGGACAGCCCCAGCATTTT.